These T cell receptor beta chains were read from a single sample in a study of T cell changes during pregnancy in multiple sclerosis. Repertoires were generated with immunoSEQ multiplex PCR, while TCRdb's copy carries only in-frame clones and drops some. The table includes around 38,000 clones, 80% to 95% detected once. The specimen comprised CD8+ T cells from peripheral blood mononuclear cells, sampled in the third trimester of pregnancy. The source of these receptors is a female donor with multiple sclerosis, enrolled in a pregnancy study. CDR3s include the opening cysteine and the closing phenylalanine or tryptophan. Fields, in order: CDR3 DNA, CDR3 protein, D gene, clone size, J gene, V gene. A D gene is named only where the DNA matches it firmly. Not every row has a clone size; where given, it reads once, few, many or a size class.

DNA: TGTGCCAGCAGCAGGACAGGACCATCGGAGACCCAGTACTTC; CDR3: CASSRTGPSETQYF; D: TRBD1; size: -; J: TRBJ2-5; V: TRBV2
DNA: TGTGCCAGCAGCTTAGTAGGGGAGGGACAGCCCCAGCATTTT; CDR3: CASSLVGEGQPQHF; D: -; size: -; J: TRBJ1-5; V: TRBV7-9
DNA: TGTGCCAGCAGTTTAGTCGGCCTAGCTTTGGGCTACGAGCAGTACTTC; CDR3: CASSLVGLALGYEQYF; D: -; size: -; J: TRBJ2-7; V: TRBV28
DNA: TGTGCCAGCAGCTTCCGGGACAGGGCCCACGAGCAGTACTTC; CDR3: CASSFRDRAHEQYF; D: TRBD1; size: once; J: TRBJ2-7; V: TRBV7-9
DNA: TGTGCCAGCAGTGGGGCAGGGGACCCTTCGGACGAGCAGTACTTC; CDR3: CASSGAGDPSDEQYF; D: -; size: -; J: TRBJ2-7; V: TRBV9
DNA: TGTGCCAGCAGTTTTAGTAGGGGATACAATGAGCAGTTCTTC; CDR3: CASSFSRGYNEQFF; D: -; size: once; J: TRBJ2-1; V: TRBV27
DNA: TGCAGCGCGGGACTAGCGGGTCACAGCTCCTACGAGCAGTACTTC; CDR3: CSAGLAGHSSYEQYF; D: TRBD2; size: -; J: TRBJ2-7; V: TRBV29-1
DNA: TGCAGCGTCTCCCGGAGAAACACTGAAGCTTTCTTT; CDR3: CSVSRRNTEAFF; D: -; size: few; J: TRBJ1-1; V: TRBV29-1
DNA: TGTGCCAGCAGTGAAGGCCCGTTAGGGAGTGGTGGCTACACCTTC; CDR3: CASSEGPLGSGGYTF; D: -; size: -; J: TRBJ1-2; V: TRBV6-1
DNA: TGTGCCAGTAGTCGCGGAAGGAACATTCAGTACTTC; CDR3: CASSRGRNIQYF; D: -; size: -; J: TRBJ2-4; V: TRBV19
DNA: TGTGCCAGCAGCCAAGTAGGGGGGGCAAGAAATGAGCAGTTCTTC; CDR3: CASSQVGGARNEQFF; D: -; size: -; J: TRBJ2-1; V: TRBV14
DNA: TGTGCCAGCAGCTTGGGGCAGGGAGGTCACAATGAGCAGTTCTTC; CDR3: CASSLGQGGHNEQFF; D: -; size: -; J: TRBJ2-1; V: TRBV5-4
DNA: TGCGCCAGCAGCCAAGAGTGGGGGCGGGGGATATACAATGAGCAGTTCTTC; CDR3: CASSQEWGRGIYNEQFF; D: -; size: -; J: TRBJ2-1; V: TRBV4-3
DNA: TGTGCCAGCAGCTTAGGGCCGATCTACGAGCAGTACTTC; CDR3: CASSLGPIYEQYF; D: -; size: -; J: TRBJ2-7; V: TRBV7-6
DNA: TGTGCCAGCAGCTTCTCGACAGTCACCCTAGAAGAGACCCAGTACTTC; CDR3: CASSFSTVTLEETQYF; D: -; size: -; J: TRBJ2-5; V: TRBV11-2
DNA: TGCGCCAGCAGCCAAGATTTTTGGGGCGAAAATGAAAAACTGTTTTTT; CDR3: CASSQDFWGENEKLFF; D: -; size: -; J: TRBJ1-4; V: TRBV4-3
DNA: TGTGCCAGCACCGAAGACATGCTACAAGAGACCCAGTACTTC; CDR3: CASTEDMLQETQYF; D: -; size: -; J: TRBJ2-5; V: TRBV6-6
DNA: TGTGCCAGCAGCCCGACAGGAGGAGATTTTAGCACAGATACGCAGTATTTT; CDR3: CASSPTGGDFSTDTQYF; D: -; size: medium-sized; J: TRBJ2-3; V: TRBV7-3
DNA: TGTGCCAGCAGATTGTCCTTAGCAACTAATGAAAAACTGTTTTTT; CDR3: CASRLSLATNEKLFF; D: -; size: -; J: TRBJ1-4; V: TRBV2
DNA: TGTGCCAGCAGCCAAGAGAAGGGACAGGGGAGTGAAAAACTGTTTTTT; CDR3: CASSQEKGQGSEKLFF; D: TRBD1; size: -; J: TRBJ1-4; V: TRBV4-2
DNA: TGTGCCTGTGGAAAACAGGGGACCTATTACAATGAGCAGTTCTTC; CDR3: CACGKQGTYYNEQFF; D: TRBD1; size: -; J: TRBJ2-1; V: TRBV30
DNA: TGTGCCACCAGCAATCCGAGACTAGGAAGCAATGAGCAGTTCTTC; CDR3: CATSNPRLGSNEQFF; D: -; size: -; J: TRBJ2-1; V: TRBV15
DNA: TGTGCCACTTCTGAGGCGGGAGGAGAAGGAGATACGCAGTATTTT; CDR3: CATSEAGGEGDTQYF; D: TRBD2; size: -; J: TRBJ2-3; V: TRBV6-4
DNA: TGTGCCAGTAGTAATTCACAGGGGACGGCTCAGCCCCAGCATTTT; CDR3: CASSNSQGTAQPQHF; D: TRBD1; size: -; J: TRBJ1-5; V: TRBV19
DNA: TGCAGCGCTCCTAGCGGGACGAACACCGGGGAGCTGTTTTTT; CDR3: CSAPSGTNTGELFF; D: TRBD2; size: -; J: TRBJ2-2; V: TRBV29-1
DNA: TGTGCCAGCAGCTTATGGAGGGCAGATGGTGGCTACACCTTC; CDR3: CASSLWRADGGYTF; D: -; size: -; J: TRBJ1-2; V: TRBV5-4
DNA: TGTGCCAGTAGTATGCAACAGGGGAACACCGGGGAGCTGTTTTTT; CDR3: CASSMQQGNTGELFF; D: -; size: -; J: TRBJ2-2; V: TRBV19
DNA: TGTGCCAGCAGTTACCCCGACAGGGACTACGAGCAGTACTTC; CDR3: CASSYPDRDYEQYF; D: TRBD1; size: -; J: TRBJ2-7; V: TRBV6-5
DNA: TGTGCCAGCAGCTTACCGCCAGGGGATGGCTACACCTTC; CDR3: CASSLPPGDGYTF; D: -; size: -; J: TRBJ1-2; V: TRBV7-9
DNA: TGCGCCAGCATGTTTTTAGGGGTAGGAGAGACCCAGTACTTC; CDR3: CASMFLGVGETQYF; D: -; size: -; J: TRBJ2-5; V: TRBV5-1
DNA: TGTGCCACCGAAGCGGATAGCTCCTACAATGAGCAGTTCTTC; CDR3: CATEADSSYNEQFF; D: -; size: -; J: TRBJ2-1; V: TRBV19
DNA: TGTGCCAGCAGCCCTAGGACAGGGAACACCGGGGAGCTGTTTTTT; CDR3: CASSPRTGNTGELFF; D: TRBD1; size: -; J: TRBJ2-2; V: TRBV6-1
DNA: TGTGCCATCAGTGAGTCTAGGGGGTACGAGCAGTACTTC; CDR3: CAISESRGYEQYF; D: -; size: -; J: TRBJ2-7; V: TRBV10-3
DNA: TGCAGTGCTAGCTTTGACGAGCAGTACTTC; CDR3: CSASFDEQYF; D: -; size: -; J: TRBJ2-7; V: TRBV20-1
DNA: TGCAGCGTTGCCGGACAGGGGTTTAGGGAGCTGTTTTTT; CDR3: CSVAGQGFRELFF; D: TRBD1; size: -; J: TRBJ2-2; V: TRBV29-1
DNA: TGTGCCAGTAGTCCTGGGCTGGATTTTTACGAGCAGTACTTC; CDR3: CASSPGLDFYEQYF; D: -; size: -; J: TRBJ2-7; V: TRBV19
DNA: TGTGCCAGCAGTAATCCGCACAGGGAGAGGGTAGATACGCAGTATTTT; CDR3: CASSNPHRERVDTQYF; D: -; size: -; J: TRBJ2-3; V: TRBV28
DNA: TGTGCTAGCAGCCCCGGGACTAGCGGGAACTACAATGAGCAGTTCTTC; CDR3: CASSPGTSGNYNEQFF; D: TRBD2; size: -; J: TRBJ2-1; V: TRBV7-7
DNA: TGTGCCAGCAGTTTATTTGAGGATAACACAAATACGCAGTATTTT; CDR3: CASSLFEDNTNTQYF; D: -; size: -; J: TRBJ2-3; V: TRBV28
DNA: TGTGCCAGTAGCCTTACCTTTACTAGCGGTACCTACGAGCAGTACTTC; CDR3: CASSLTFTSGTYEQYF; D: TRBD2; size: -; J: TRBJ2-7; V: TRBV19
DNA: TGTGCTAGTGGTTCCACGGACAGGTCCTACGAGCAGTACTTC; CDR3: CASGSTDRSYEQYF; D: TRBD1; size: -; J: TRBJ2-7; V: TRBV12-5
DNA: TGTGCCAGCAGCGTAGGTGGGCAGGGCGGCTACGAGCAGTACTTC; CDR3: CASSVGGQGGYEQYF; D: -; size: -; J: TRBJ2-7; V: TRBV9
DNA: TGTGCCAGTAGTCACGACAGGGGCTCTGGGGCCAACGTCCTGACTTTC; CDR3: CASSHDRGSGANVLTF; D: TRBD1; size: -; J: TRBJ2-6; V: TRBV19
DNA: TGTGCCAGCAGCCGATGGGGGCAGTATGAGCAGTTCTTC; CDR3: CASSRWGQYEQFF; D: -; size: -; J: TRBJ2-1; V: TRBV5-6
DNA: TGTGCCAGTAGTATAGCTATAAACAATGAGCAGTTCTTC; CDR3: CASSIAINNEQFF; D: -; size: -; J: TRBJ2-1; V: TRBV19
DNA: TGTGCCAGCAGCCAAGACCAGGGGGCCCAGTACTTC; CDR3: CASSQDQGAQYF; D: TRBD1; size: -; J: TRBJ2-5; V: TRBV4-2
DNA: TGTGCTAGTGGCAAAGCGGGAGGAAAGGATACGCAGTATTTT; CDR3: CASGKAGGKDTQYF; D: TRBD2; size: once; J: TRBJ2-3; V: TRBV12-5
DNA: TGTGCCAGTAGTTTCTCCCTCAGCTACGAGCAGTACTTC; CDR3: CASSFSLSYEQYF; D: -; size: -; J: TRBJ2-7; V: TRBV19
DNA: TGTGCCAGCAGCGCAGGGACTAGCGGGACCTACGAGCAGTACTTC; CDR3: CASSAGTSGTYEQYF; D: TRBD2; size: -; J: TRBJ2-7; V: TRBV7-2
DNA: TGTGCCAGTAGGACTCCAAGCGGCGAGACCCAGTACTTC; CDR3: CASRTPSGETQYF; D: -; size: -; J: TRBJ2-5; V: TRBV19
DNA: TGTGCCAGCAGCTTAGCTAGCGAGCCGATTCAGTACTTC; CDR3: CASSLASEPIQYF; D: -; size: -; J: TRBJ2-4; V: TRBV5-4
DNA: TGTGCCAGCAGCTTAGACTTAAACACTGAAGCTTTCTTT; CDR3: CASSLDLNTEAFF; D: -; size: -; J: TRBJ1-1; V: TRBV11-2
DNA: TGTGCCAGCAGCAGTAGTACAGGGAACACTGAAGCTTTCTTT; CDR3: CASSSSTGNTEAFF; D: -; size: once; J: TRBJ1-1; V: TRBV7-9
DNA: TGTGCCAGCAGCCCCTCGTCTGCAGGGGGTTATAGCAATCAGCCCCAGCATTTT; CDR3: CASSPSSAGGYSNQPQHF; D: TRBD1; size: -; J: TRBJ1-5; V: TRBV27
DNA: TGCAGCGTTGAATTATCCCCGACCGAGACAGGGCTCAACGAGCAGTACTTC; CDR3: CSVELSPTETGLNEQYF; D: TRBD1; size: -; J: TRBJ2-7; V: TRBV29-1
DNA: TGTGCCAGCAGCGGACAGGCGAGGGCTGAAGCTTTCTTT; CDR3: CASSGQARAEAFF; D: TRBD1; size: -; J: TRBJ1-1; V: TRBV7-3
DNA: TGTGCCAGCAGTACTATAGCGGGAGTAAGTTACGAGCAGTACTTC; CDR3: CASSTIAGVSYEQYF; D: TRBD2; size: -; J: TRBJ2-7; V: TRBV27
DNA: TGCGCCAGCAGCCAAGAAACAGGGTTGCAGGAAGCTTTCTTT; CDR3: CASSQETGLQEAFF; D: -; size: -; J: TRBJ1-1; V: TRBV4-1